Included here is one TCR beta chain sequence, with context. Per the germline V gene, CDR1 is DFQATT and CDR2 is SNEGSKA (reference sequence). Trimming cost V 3 bases and J 4 bases, with 12 bases left between them. The CDR3 spans 13 residues. The source of the sample is a study of T cells in Graves' hyperthyroidism and ophthalmopathy. It was RNA transcripts that yielded the amplified TCR beta CDR3 regions. RT-PCR in the first round (using the HTBI primer set) targeted the TCR CDR3. TCRdb called the multiplex PCR reads again in MiXCR, with one record for every CDR3 protein. Among about 770,000 distinct CDR3 sequences, about 19% were seen once, and the ten largest hold roughly a sixth.

The sequenced sample consisted of blood. The sequence was obtained from a woman between 50 and 59 years old with Graves' hyperthyroidism that later progressed to Graves' ophthalmopathy. The chain couples TRBV20-1 to TRBJ2-5; a weak D match, TRBD2 (5 bases). The CDR3 DNA sequence: TGCAGTGCTAGGTACGGCAGCGGAGAGACCCAGTACTTC. Protein sequence: CSARYGSGETQYF.